One sample yielded the 24 T cell receptor beta chains listed below, sequenced in a study of blood T cell repertoires in COVID-19. Libraries were prepared by immunoSEQ multiplex PCR; TCRdb keeps only in-frame clonotypes and omits some of them. The sample shows about 320,000 clones, around 85% of them seen only once. Source material: PBMCs or T cells enriched from blood (not recorded which). The source of these receptors is a woman in her twenties or thirties who had been exposed to COVID-19.

The chain employs TRBV21-1 and TRBJ1-6; the tabulated D call, TRBD1, remains unverified against the DNA. TRBV21-1 is annotated as a pseudogene. CDR3 size: 18 residues. As DNA, the CDR3 is TGTGCCAGCAGCAAAGGTCCGGACAGTGGGCTTTTTAATTCACCCCTCCACTTT. Translating it yields CASSKGPDSGLFNSPLHF.

V gene TRBV4-1 combines with J gene TRBJ2-5; D possibly corresponds to TRBD1 (6 bases). Germline values: CDR1 MGHRA, CDR2 YSYEKL. The V end was cut by 8 bases, the J end by 3 bases, with 19 bases between. The CDR3 has 15 amino acids. The CDR3 region is CASALARGWEETQYF. The DNA for the CDR3 is TGCGCCAGCGCCCTAGCAAGGGGGTGGGAAGAGACCCAGTACTTC.

This clone was recorded only once. The chain employs TRBV2 and TRBJ2-7, with no clear D. V lost 2 bases and J lost 2, with 13 bases in between. The CDR3 covers 15 residues. Germline V gene sequence: CDR1 SNHLY, CDR2 FYNNEI. For the CDR3, the DNA is TGTGCCAGCAGTGAATTCTCCTCAGGAACCTACGAGCAGTACTTC. Encoded protein: CASSEFSSGTYEQYF.

The chain is built from TRBV5-6 and TRBJ2-5; 7 bases match TRBD1. The germline gives CDR1 SGHDT, CDR2 YYEEEE. The V and J ends lost 3 bases and 1 base, in that order; junction bases with no gene match: 3. This CDR3 contains 14 residues. In nucleotides, the CDR3 is TGTGCCAGCAGCTACGGGACAGTCCAAGAGACCCAGTACTTC. This codes for CASSYGTVQETQYF.

This clone was detected once. This rearrangement joins TRBV13 to TRBJ1-1; D unclear. CDR1 is PRHDT and CDR2 is FYEKMQ in the germline V gene (reference sequence). The CDR3 length is 12 residues. V was pared by 0 bases and J by 10 bases, with 9 bases between. The CDR3 nucleotides are TGTGCCAGCAGCTTAGGAGGGAGGAGAGCTTTCTTT. Encoded protein: CASSLGGRRAFF.

The rearrangement uses TRBV18 and TRBJ1-5; D might be TRBD1 (5 bases). CDR1 and CDR2 from the germline V gene are KGHSH and LQKENI. The V and J ends lost 5 bases and 7 bases respectively, with 15 bases between them. This CDR3 is built from 14 residues. The CDR3 DNA sequence: TGTGCCAGCTCATCGGGACCCCGGGGGCAGCCCCAGCATTTT. Its translation: CASSSGPRGQPQHF.

The chain couples TRBV28 to TRBJ1-2; no firm D call. Trimming shortened V by 7 bases and J by 4 bases, and 13 bases separated the two germline ends. CDR1 and CDR2 from the germline V gene are MDHEN and SYDVKM. The CDR3 is made up of 13 amino acids. The CDR3 protein is CASTLTESYGYTF. CDR3 DNA: TGTGCCAGCACCCTAACAGAATCCTATGGCTACACCTTC.

The V and J genes are TRBV2 and TRBJ2-5, with a possible D match to TRBD1 (6 bases). The V gene's germline CDR1 is SNHLY and CDR2 FYNNEI. This CDR3 is 15 amino acids long. V lost 6 bases, J lost 5 bases, and 19 bases lay in between. The CDR3 is CASSTGTSGRETQYF. As DNA, the CDR3 is TGTGCCAGCAGCACAGGGACGAGCGGTCGGGAGACCCAGTACTTC.

The chain recombines TRBV29-1 with TRBJ2-6; D is uncertain. In germline, CDR1 is SQVTM, CDR2 ANQGSEA. The V end was cut by 3 bases, the J end by 2 bases, with 11 bases between. CDR3 size: 15 residues. CDR3 loop: CSVDLNSPGANVLTF. The CDR3 region has the DNA TGCAGCGTTGACCTCAACAGCCCTGGGGCCAACGTCCTGACTTTC.

The V call is TRBV5-1, the J call TRBJ1-1; perhaps TRBD1 as D (6 bases). The V end lost 4 bases, the J end lost 7 bases, and 11 bases lay between the germline ends. The CDR3 is 12 amino acids. CDR1 is SGHRS and CDR2 is YFSETQ in the germline V gene. CDR3: CASSTTGSEAFF. CDR3 nucleotides: TGCGCCAGCAGCACGACAGGAAGTGAAGCTTTCTTT.

The chain couples TRBV28 to TRBJ1-6, with 8 bases aligning to TRBD1. The CDR3 totals 15 residues. V lost 4 bases and J lost 9; bases outside the gene matches: 8. The germline V gene has CDR1 MDHEN and CDR2 SYDVKM. CDR3 sequence (DNA): TGTGCCAGCAGTTCAGGGACAGGTCGGAGTTCACCCCTCCACTTT. Its translation: CASSSGTGRSSPLHF. The whole variable domain, remainder taken from reference TRBV28 and TRBJ1-6, is DVKVTQSSRYLVKRTGEKVFLECVQDMDHENMFWYRQDPGLGLRLIYFSYDVKMKEKGDIPEGYSVSREKKERFSLILESASTNQTSMYLCASSSGTGRSSPLHFGNGTRLTVT.

The rearrangement uses TRBV14 and TRBJ2-3, with TRBD2 as a possible D gene (5 bases). V gave up 3 bases and J gave up 11 bases, with 18 bases separating them. The CDR3 has 14 residues. Germline V gene lookup returns CDR1 SGHDN and CDR2 FVKESK. The CDR3 DNA is TGTGCCAGCAGCCACCGAGGGATGACCGCCCTGCAGTATTTT. It translates to CASSHRGMTALQYF.

The chain joins TRBV3-1 (or the pseudogene TRBV3-2) to TRBJ2-1; no clear D gene. The CDR3 runs 13 residues. Trimming took 2 bases from V and 4 from J, leaving 6 bases between them. CDR1 and CDR2 from the germline V gene are LGHDT and YNNKEL (reference sequence). CDR3 DNA sequence: TGTGCCAGCAGCCAAACTGAGTACAATGAGCAGTTCTTC. The encoded protein is CASSQTEYNEQFF.

J is TRBJ2-7 and V is TRBV30, with 8 positions matching TRBD1. CDR3 size: 13 residues. CDR1 is GTSNPN and CDR2 is SVGIG in the germline V gene (reference sequence). Trimming at V came to 0 bases and at J to 6 bases, leaving 4 bases not matched to a gene. The CDR3 region is CAWSVHRGSEQYF. The CDR3 DNA reads TGTGCCTGGAGTGTACACAGGGGGAGCGAGCAGTACTTC.

J is TRBJ2-2 and V is TRBV28; 10 bases fit TRBD2. CDR1 and CDR2 (germline): MDHEN, SYDVKM. Losses at the gene ends were 2 bases for V and 5 bases for J; bases not matched to a gene: 5. The length of the CDR3 is 16 residues. CDR3 DNA sequence: TGTGCCAGCAGTTTAACCCTAGCGGGAGTTACCGGGGAGCTGTTTTTT. This sequence encodes CASSLTLAGVTGELFF.

The rearrangement links TRBV7-8 to TRBJ2-6; a possible D gene is TRBD1 (5 bases). V lost 4 bases and J 0 bases, leaving 13 bases between the germline ends. There are 17 residues in the CDR3. Germline assignment: CDR1 SGHVS and CDR2 FQNEAQ. CDR3 region: CASSSDSLNSGANVLTF. The CDR3 nucleotides are TGTGCCAGCAGCTCCGACAGCCTTAACTCTGGGGCCAACGTCCTGACTTTC.

The J gene is TRBJ2-7, the V gene TRBV28; 10 positions match TRBD2. This CDR3 is 14 amino acids long. From germline, CDR1 is MDHEN and CDR2 SYDVKM. V was pared by 7 bases and J by 5 bases, with 8 bases of the junction left unmatched. CDR3 sequence (DNA): TGTGCCAGCACCTTGGCTAGCGGGAGAAACGAGCAGTACTTC. Its protein is CASTLASGRNEQYF.

The CDR3 DNA is TGTGCCAGCACCGGACAGGGATCCACTGAAGCTTTCTTT. It yields the protein CASTGQGSTEAFF. V usage is TRBV27 and J usage is TRBJ1-1; TRBD1 aligns across 8 bases. This CDR3 spans 13 amino acids. Germline V gives CDR1 MNHEY, CDR2 SMNVEV (reference sequence). Trimming removed 7 bases from V and 4 bases from J; junction bases left unmatched: 5.

This chain connects TRBV7-3 to TRBJ2-5; D perhaps matches TRBD2 (5 bases). V gave up 4 bases and J gave up 3 bases, with 9 bases separating them. The CDR3 sequence is 13 residues long. Germline CDR1 SGHTA, CDR2 FQGTGA. CDR3 in amino acids: CASSYGLEETQYF. DNA for the CDR3: TGTGCCAGCAGCTACGGACTTGAAGAGACCCAGTACTTC.

In regard to this clone: The junction differs from germline at one of its ends, possibly a read error. The rearrangement links TRBV11-3 to TRBJ2-3, with TRBD2 as a possible D gene (5 bases). The length of the CDR3 is 16 residues. The germline V gene has CDR1 SGHNT and CDR2 YENEEA. The chain's CDR3 is CASSLEGRTSGSTQYF. The CDR3 region has the DNA TGTGCCAGCAGCCTAGAGGGAAGGACTTCGGGAAGTACGCAGTATTTT.

This clone was seen a handful of times. The V call is TRBV28, the J call TRBJ1-1, with 10 bases aligning to TRBD1. Trimming took 4 bases from V and 5 from J; bases not matched to a gene: 7. The CDR3 contains 15 residues. From germline, CDR1 is MDHEN and CDR2 SYDVKM. DNA for the CDR3: TGTGCCAGCAGTTCGGGACAGGGGTGGGGAACTGAAGCTTTCTTT. Its translation is CASSSGQGWGTEAFF. The whole variable domain, remainder taken from reference TRBV28 and TRBJ1-1, is DVKVTQSSRYLVKRTGEKVFLECVQDMDHENMFWYRQDPGLGLRLIYFSYDVKMKEKGDIPEGYSVSREKKERFSLILESASTNQTSMYLCASSSGQGWGTEAFFGQGTRLTVV.

The V gene is TRBV5-5, the J gene TRBJ2-2, with D possibly TRBD2 on 6 matching bases. Germline CDR1 SGHKS, CDR2 YYEKEE (reference sequence). V lost 1 base to trimming and J lost 3 bases, with 13 bases between them. CDR3 length: 16 residues. The CDR3 bases are TGTGCCAGCAGCTTGCCCGGGGGAGCGCACACCGGGGAGCTGTTTTTT. Encoded protein: CASSLPGGAHTGELFF.

This clone is medium-sized (0.01 to 0.1%). The CDR3 is CAWSRDRGWVNQPQHF. In DNA form, the CDR3 reads TGTGCCTGGAGTCGAGACAGGGGTTGGGTCAATCAGCCCCAGCATTTT. The rearrangement joins TRBV30 to TRBJ1-5; TRBD1 aligns across 8 bases. This CDR3 spans 16 amino acids. Per the germline V gene, CDR1 is GTSNPN and CDR2 is SVGIG (reference sequence). V lost 2 bases and J lost 3; bases outside the gene matches: 9.

V is TRBV27 and J is TRBJ2-2; 7 bases are a match to TRBD2. Germline V gene data show CDR1 as MNHEY and CDR2 as SMNVEV (reference sequence). This CDR3 has 16 amino acids. J gave up 4 bases and V 3 bases, and 8 bases lay outside the gene matches. CDR3 amino acids: CASSLGLAEPTGELFF. The CDR3 bases are TGTGCCAGCAGTTTGGGCCTAGCGGAGCCCACCGGGGAGCTGTTTTTT.